This entry concerns a single T cell receptor beta chain. Its antigen is still unknown. Every participant had a single incident cervical HPV16 infection, and women with prevalent HPV16 infections were excluded. Cervical HPV DNA was detected with MY09/MY11 PCR, and genotyping was done with dot-blot hybridization. Under 17 mL of heparinized blood was centrifuged, after which the buffy coat was aliquoted, frozen at -30 degrees C, and then stored at -80 degrees C. Genomic DNA was extracted from buffy coat specimens using QIAGEN kits. The data originate from a study of T cells in women clearing cervical HPV infection listed by TCRdb under 2018. As for the study more broadly: Cases were about 25 women with histologically confirmed HPV16-related CIN3 or worse, including a couple of invasive cancers. The controls were about 26 women whose single incident HPV16 infection cleared within 12 months with no development of precancer or cancer. An exploratory proof-of-principle case-control study, nested within the Guanacaste HPV Natural History Study in Costa Rica, was conducted to compare TCR repertoires across cervical HPV16 outcomes. The parent cohort enrolled under 11,000 women aged 18 or older in Guanacaste, Costa Rica, in about 1993 to 1994 and followed the women for around seven years. A median age of roughly 33 years was observed in cases versus around 40 in controls, and no significant differences in baseline characteristics were found. As quality controls, five blinded duplicates were added to each group, bringing the total to approximately 60 samples made up of some 50 participants and approximately ten replicates. Case blood was taken at the visit when the lesion was first identified, whereas control blood was taken when infection was no longer detected. For cases, the median interval between lesion detection and blood sampling was around 140 days, with an interquartile range of about 85 to 220 days. Cases were matched to controls by age within five years and by the year the sample was collected. Because only a few women had HLA typing data, the possibility that HLA type acted as a confounder could not be ruled out. Paper-wide results and their limitations: Whether associations preceded infection or resulted from infection could not be shown with the cross-sectional design, and effector/memory subsets and HPV-specific T cells were not isolated. Because the number of T cells in each sample was unknown, differences in richness could reflect differing T-cell content rather than repertoire biology. Cases were distinguished from controls with an estimated AUC of 0.65 to 0.85 by random forest classifiers combining richness and V gene abundances. Significantly higher TCR repertoire richness was observed in CIN3+ cases than in controls across sequencing depths, whereas no difference in evenness was found.

Using the immunoSEQ assay, multiplex PCR amplified TCR beta CDR3 regions from an average of approximately 1,300 ng of genomic DNA per sample. To correct primer bias, the assay used a complete synthetic TCR repertoire to set an amplification baseline. Amplicons were sequenced on the Illumina platform. As for the authors' bioinformatics: Error correction of the sequences involved clustering with frequency ratios plus a modified nearest-neighbor algorithm, after which the sequences were analyzed in the immunoSEQ Analyzer using IMGT gene definitions. TCR richness and evenness were averaged over 20 rarefaction repeats at each rarefaction depth, excluding samples with fewer sequences than the depth. Relative abundances of V, D and J genes were compared between groups using Wilcoxon rank sum tests, with FDR correction applied. For the blinded duplicates, the intraclass correlation was roughly 96% for TCR richness and averaged about 77% across roughly 69 gene segments. TCRdb took over this immuneACCESS table, retaining in-frame rearrangements with V and J assigned. Such tables are incomplete; in checked studies, under half of the missing clones stem from an unresolved V gene, and the remainder is unexplained. The V and J calls and the clone size are those of that table, but D and trimming were determined from the DNA. This sample's table contains 40,000 to 55,000 clones. The ten largest make up approximately 1.2% of the sample.

The sequenced sample consisted of blood buffy coat. The TCR originated in a woman aged 18-70 years with a cervical HPV16 infection that either progressed to CIN3+ or cleared (not recorded which).

The CDR3 corresponds to CASSLSGAPGNTIYF. The part of the CDR3 DNA that was read is TGTGCCAGCAGCTTATCAGGGGCACCTGGAAACACC. Recombination joined TRBV5-5 with TRBJ1-3; TRBD1 might be the D gene, on 6 matching bases. The CDR3 extends 3 residues past the end of the read, so its final part is completed from the germline J gene. From the cysteine through the phenylalanine, the CDR3 covers 15 amino acids. The 36 bases shown cover part of the CDR3, and their frame starts at base 1. In the germline V gene (reference sequence), CDR1 corresponds to SGHKS and CDR2 to YYEKEE. Relative to germline, V is 2 bases shorter and J is 2 bases shorter, with 11 bases between their ends. With the portions outside the CDR3 filled from the reference TRBV5-5 and TRBJ1-3 genes, the complete variable region becomes DAGVTQSPTHLIKTRGQQVTLRCSPISGHKSVSWYQQVLGQGPQFIFQYYEKEERGRGNFPDRFSARQFPNYSSELNVNALLLGDSALYLCASSLSGAPGNTIYFGEGSWLTVV.